The rows below give T cell receptor beta chains drawn from one sample of a study of blood T cell repertoires in COVID-19. Some clones are missing from TCRdb's copy, which holds only in-frame ones; the method was immunoSEQ multiplex PCR. The repertoire consists of 150,000 to 200,000 clones, with about nine tenths occurring once and the leading ten covering 9%. The specimen was PBMCs or T cells enriched from blood (not recorded which). These receptor sequences come from a woman aged 18 to 35 who had recovered from COVID-19. Both conserved end residues are part of each CDR3. Fields, in order: V gene, D gene, clone size, J gene, CDR3 protein, CDR3 DNA. A D gene is named only where the DNA matches it firmly. Clone size is shown for a subset of rows, as once, few, many or a class of expanded clone.

TRBV6-1	.	.	TRBJ1-3	CASSEPPGTGNTIYF	TGTGCCAGCAGTGAACCGCCAGGGACAGGAAACACCATATATTTT
TRBV19	.	once	TRBJ1-6	CASSVDRKNSPLHF	TGTGCCAGTAGTGTAGACAGGAAGAATTCACCCCTCCACTTT
TRBV30	.	.	TRBJ1-1	CAWRGAGEAFF	TGTGCCTGGAGGGGGGCTGGTGAAGCTTTCTTT
TRBV28	.	.	TRBJ2-1	CASSQAALWFF	TGTGCCAGCAGCCAAGCAGCACTATGGTTCTTC
TRBV5-1	.	few	TRBJ2-1	CASSLANRESAYNEQFF	TGCGCCAGCAGCTTGGCCAACCGGGAGAGCGCCTACAATGAGCAGTTCTTC
TRBV19	TRBD2	.	TRBJ2-1	CASSMTSGALNEQFF	TGTGCCAGTAGTATGACTAGCGGGGCCCTCAATGAGCAGTTCTTC
TRBV9	.	.	TRBJ2-3	CASSVTRLGTDTQYF	TGTGCCAGCAGCGTAACTAGGCTCGGCACAGATACGCAGTATTTT
TRBV9	TRBD1	.	TRBJ1-1	CASSETPGTGGTEAFF	TGTGCCAGCAGCGAGACCCCCGGGACAGGGGGCACTGAAGCTTTCTTT
TRBV9	TRBD2	.	TRBJ2-2	CASSVGSGSAGELFF	TGTGCCAGCAGCGTTGGTAGCGGGAGCGCCGGGGAGCTGTTTTTT
TRBV20-1	.	.	TRBJ2-7	CSATTWEQYF	TGCAGTGCTACAACTTGGGAGCAGTACTTC
TRBV29-1	TRBD1	.	TRBJ1-1	CSVVLGTENTEAFF	TGCAGCGTTGTCCTCGGGACAGAGAACACTGAAGCTTTCTTT
TRBV27	TRBD1	.	TRBJ2-7	CASSLISVDRGSEQYF	TGTGCCAGCAGTTTAATTAGTGTGGACAGGGGGTCCGAGCAGTACTTC
TRBV7-6	.	.	TRBJ1-5	CASSLDTGRYSNQPQHF	TGTGCCAGCAGCTTAGATACAGGGCGCTATAGCAATCAGCCCCAGCATTTT
TRBV18	.	.	TRBJ2-1	CASSPSGGAGDEQFF	TGTGCCAGCTCACCATCCGGGGGCGCGGGGGATGAGCAGTTCTTC
TRBV7-2	.	.	TRBJ2-3	CASSFPLGGGSGNTQYF	TGTGCCAGCAGCTTTCCCCTAGGTGGGGGGAGTGGAAATACGCAGTATTTT
TRBV5-1	TRBD1	.	TRBJ2-2	CASSLAGTAGTGELFF	TGCGCCAGCAGCTTGGCCGGGACAGCAGGCACCGGGGAGCTGTTTTTT
TRBV11-2	.	few	TRBJ2-2	CASSFRRSGTGELFF	TGTGCCAGCAGCTTTAGGAGGTCCGGCACCGGGGAGCTGTTTTTT
TRBV29-1	TRBD2	.	TRBJ2-3	CSAGQREKDTQYF	TGCAGCGCCGGGCAGCGGGAGAAAGATACGCAGTATTTT
TRBV5-6	TRBD1	.	TRBJ2-7	CASSGTGDPYEQYF	TGTGCCAGCAGCGGAACAGGGGACCCCTACGAGCAGTACTTC
TRBV9	TRBD1	.	TRBJ2-1	CASSVVGGLVINEQFF	TGTGCCAGCAGCGTAGTAGGGGGCCTAGTTATCAATGAGCAGTTCTTC
TRBV19	TRBD1	.	TRBJ2-2	CASTGTGATGELFF	TGTGCCAGTACCGGGACAGGGGCGACCGGGGAGCTGTTTTTT
TRBV4-3	.	.	TRBJ2-7	CASSQALGAGSYEQYF	TGCGCCAGCAGCCAAGCTCTAGGGGCCGGTTCCTACGAGCAGTACTTC
TRBV5-1	TRBD1	.	TRBJ2-7	CASSLGDRGIVRQYF	TGCGCCAGCAGCTTGGGCGACAGGGGAATCGTGCGGCAGTACTTC
TRBV5-1	.	.	TRBJ2-1	CASSLDRLNEQFF	TGCGCCAGCAGCTTGGACAGGCTGAATGAGCAGTTCTTC
TRBV19	TRBD1	.	TRBJ1-1	CASSIAGTGDTEAFF	TGTGCCAGTAGTATAGCTGGGACAGGGGACACTGAAGCTTTCTTT
TRBV6-5	TRBD1	.	TRBJ2-5	CASSHPGTEYF	TGTGCCAGCAGTCACCCCGGGACAGAGTACTTC
TRBV2	.	once	TRBJ2-2	CASSVGSDTGELFF	TGTGCCAGCAGTGTCGGTTCCGACACCGGGGAGCTGTTTTTT
TRBV12-3/TRBV12-4	.	once	TRBJ1-2	CASSLGDSGGYTF	TGTGCCAGCAGTTTGGGCGATTCAGGTGGCTACACCTTC
TRBV6-5	TRBD1	.	TRBJ2-7	CASSPTGGKREQYF	TGTGCCAGCAGCCCGACAGGGGGGAAGCGCGAGCAGTACTTC
TRBV29-1	.	.	TRBJ2-2	CSVGSQINTGELFF	TGCAGCGTTGGGAGCCAGATAAACACCGGGGAGCTGTTTTTT
TRBV19	TRBD1	.	TRBJ2-3	CASSANPGGTQYF	TGTGCCAGTAGTGCAAATCCAGGGGGTACGCAGTATTTT
TRBV27	TRBD1	once	TRBJ2-7	CASSLRDRDYEQYF	TGTGCCAGCAGCCTCCGGGACAGAGATTACGAGCAGTACTTC
TRBV10-3	.	.	TRBJ1-2	CAISEDRNYGYTF	TGTGCCATCAGTGAGGACAGAAACTATGGCTACACCTTC
TRBV30	.	many	TRBJ1-5	CAWSYGRAQNQPQHF	TGTGCCTGGAGTTACGGGCGGGCGCAAAATCAGCCCCAGCATTTT
TRBV28	TRBD2	.	TRBJ2-5	CASAPWTSGSGDQETQYF	TGTGCCAGCGCTCCCTGGACTAGCGGGAGCGGGGACCAAGAGACCCAGTACTTC
TRBV7-9	TRBD2	.	TRBJ2-5	CASSPRAGGWETQYF	TGTGCCAGCAGCCCACGAGCGGGAGGCTGGGAGACCCAGTACTTC
TRBV5-1	TRBD2	.	TRBJ2-2	CASSLAAGGTNTGELFF	TGCGCCAGCAGCTTGGCAGCGGGAGGGACGAACACCGGGGAGCTGTTTTTT
TRBV10-1	.	few	TRBJ1-2	CASNAGYGYTF	TGCGCCAGCAACGCAGGCTATGGCTACACCTTC
TRBV27	TRBD2	.	TRBJ2-1	CASSLWAGTSGRNEQFF	TGTGCCAGCAGTTTATGGGCAGGGACTAGCGGGAGGAATGAGCAGTTCTTC
TRBV2	TRBD1	.	TRBJ1-5	CASSVLSGTGDQPQHF	TGTGCCAGCAGTGTCTTGAGCGGGACAGGGGATCAGCCCCAGCATTTT
TRBV24-1	.	.	TRBJ1-5	CATSDPYGPQHF	TGTGCCACCAGTGACCCCTACGGGCCCCAGCATTTT
TRBV11-2	TRBD2	.	TRBJ2-5	CASSQVRGRLAETQYF	TGTGCCAGCAGTCAAGTGAGGGGTCGACTAGCGGAGACCCAGTACTTC
TRBV5-4	TRBD2	.	TRBJ2-7	CASSLEGSSGGSNF	TGTGCCAGCAGCTTGGAAGGATCTAGCGGGGGCTCCAACTTC
TRBV11-2	TRBD1	.	TRBJ1-1	CASSAQTGLTEAFF	TGTGCCAGCAGCGCCCAGACAGGGCTCACTGAAGCTTTCTTT
TRBV15	.	.	TRBJ1-3	CATSLGISGNTIYF	TGTGCCACCAGCCTTGGCATCTCTGGAAACACCATATATTTT
TRBV5-5	.	.	TRBJ1-1	CASDFMGNTEAFF	TGTGCCAGTGACTTTATGGGGAACACTGAAGCTTTCTTT
TRBV21-1	.	.	TRBJ2-7	CASQGFEQYF	TGTGCCAGCCAGGGTTTCGAGCAGTACTTC
TRBV5-4	TRBD2	.	TRBJ2-4	CASNRTSGAKNIQYF	TGTGCCAGCAACCGGACTAGCGGAGCCAAAAACATTCAGTACTTC